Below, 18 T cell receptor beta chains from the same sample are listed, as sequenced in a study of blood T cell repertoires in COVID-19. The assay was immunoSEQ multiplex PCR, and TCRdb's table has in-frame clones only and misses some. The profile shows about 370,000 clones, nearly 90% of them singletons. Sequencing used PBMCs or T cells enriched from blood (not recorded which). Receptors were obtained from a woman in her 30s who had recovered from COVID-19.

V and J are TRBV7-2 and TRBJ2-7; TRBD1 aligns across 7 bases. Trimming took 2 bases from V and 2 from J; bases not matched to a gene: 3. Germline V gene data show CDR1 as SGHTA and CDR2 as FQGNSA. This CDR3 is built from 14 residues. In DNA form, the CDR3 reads TGTGCCAGCAGCTTAAACCAGGGGGCCTACGAGCAGTACTTC. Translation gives CASSLNQGAYEQYF.

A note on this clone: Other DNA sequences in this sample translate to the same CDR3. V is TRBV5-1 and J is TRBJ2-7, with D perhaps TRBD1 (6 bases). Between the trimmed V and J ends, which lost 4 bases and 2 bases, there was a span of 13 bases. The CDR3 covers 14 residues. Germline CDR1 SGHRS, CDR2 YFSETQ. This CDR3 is CASSPGQGAYEQYF. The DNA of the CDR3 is TGCGCCAGCAGCCCGGGACAAGGGGCCTACGAGCAGTACTTC.

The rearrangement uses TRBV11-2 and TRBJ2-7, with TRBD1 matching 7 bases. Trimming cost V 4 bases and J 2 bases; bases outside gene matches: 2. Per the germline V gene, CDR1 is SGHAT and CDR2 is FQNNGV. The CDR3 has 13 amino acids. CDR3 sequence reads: CASSSGQTYEQYF. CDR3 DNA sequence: TGTGCCAGCAGCTCGGGACAGACCTACGAGCAGTACTTC.

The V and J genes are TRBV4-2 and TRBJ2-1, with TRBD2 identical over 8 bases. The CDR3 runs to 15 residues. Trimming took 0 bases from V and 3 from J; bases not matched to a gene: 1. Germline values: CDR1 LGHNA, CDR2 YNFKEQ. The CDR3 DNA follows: TGTGCCAGCAGCCAAGAGGCGGGGGGCTACAATGAGCAGTTCTTC. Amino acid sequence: CASSQEAGGYNEQFF.

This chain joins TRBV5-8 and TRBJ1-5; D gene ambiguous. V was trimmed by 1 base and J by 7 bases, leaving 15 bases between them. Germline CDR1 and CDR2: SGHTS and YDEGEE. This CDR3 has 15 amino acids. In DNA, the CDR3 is TGTGCCAGCAGCTTGACTCGAGGGTTGGGACAGCCCCAGCATTTT. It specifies CASSLTRGLGQPQHF.

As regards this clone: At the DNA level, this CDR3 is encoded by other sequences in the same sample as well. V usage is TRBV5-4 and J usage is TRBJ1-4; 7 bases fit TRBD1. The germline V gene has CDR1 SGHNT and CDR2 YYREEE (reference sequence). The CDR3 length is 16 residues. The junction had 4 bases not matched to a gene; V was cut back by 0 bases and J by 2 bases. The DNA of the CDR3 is TGTGCCAGCAGCTTGGACCTAGGGGGCACTAATGAAAAACTGTTTTTT. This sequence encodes CASSLDLGGTNEKLFF. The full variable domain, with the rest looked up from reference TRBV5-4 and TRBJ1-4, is ETGVTQSPTHLIKTRGQQVTLRCSSQSGHNTVSWYQQALGQGPQFIFQYYREEENGRGNFPPRFSGLQFPNYSSELNVNALELDDSALYLCASSLDLGGTNEKLFFGSGTQLSVL.

The CDR3 coding sequence is TGTGCCAGCAAACAAACCAGAAAAAATCAGCCCCAGCATTTT. Translating gives CASKQTRKNQPQHF. The chain recombines TRBV28 with TRBJ1-5; D gene uncertain. Germline V gene data show CDR1 as MDHEN and CDR2 as SYDVKM. The CDR3 runs 14 residues. V lost 7 bases and J 4 bases, leaving 14 bases between the germline ends.

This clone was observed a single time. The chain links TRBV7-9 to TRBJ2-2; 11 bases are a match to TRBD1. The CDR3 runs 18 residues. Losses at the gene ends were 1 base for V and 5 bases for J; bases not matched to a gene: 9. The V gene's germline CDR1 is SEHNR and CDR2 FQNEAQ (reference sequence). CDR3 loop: CASSLVSGTGGRTGELFF. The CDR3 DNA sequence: TGTGCCAGCAGCTTAGTATCCGGGACAGGGGGAAGGACCGGGGAGCTGTTTTTT.

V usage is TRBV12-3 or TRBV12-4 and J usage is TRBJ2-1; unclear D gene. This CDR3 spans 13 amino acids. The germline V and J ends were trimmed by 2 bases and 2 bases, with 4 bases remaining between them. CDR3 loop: CASSLSAYNEQFF. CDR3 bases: TGTGCCAGCAGTTTATCAGCCTACAATGAGCAGTTCTTC.

The CDR3 loop is CASRTSQGPGELFF. The CDR3 nucleotides read TGTGCCAGTAGAACATCACAGGGTCCCGGGGAGCTGTTTTTT. The chain is built from TRBV19 and TRBJ2-2; possible D gene TRBD1, 6 bases. From germline, CDR1 is LNHDA and CDR2 SQIVND (reference sequence). The CDR3 is 14 residues long. The V end lost 6 bases, the J end lost 6 bases, and 14 bases lay between the germline ends.

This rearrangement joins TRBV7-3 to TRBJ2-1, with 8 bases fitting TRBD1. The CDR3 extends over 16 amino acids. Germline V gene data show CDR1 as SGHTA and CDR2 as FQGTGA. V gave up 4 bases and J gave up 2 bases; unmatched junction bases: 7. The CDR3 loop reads CASSSYDRGTYNEQFF. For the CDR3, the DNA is TGTGCCAGCAGCTCCTACGACAGGGGCACCTACAATGAGCAGTTCTTC.

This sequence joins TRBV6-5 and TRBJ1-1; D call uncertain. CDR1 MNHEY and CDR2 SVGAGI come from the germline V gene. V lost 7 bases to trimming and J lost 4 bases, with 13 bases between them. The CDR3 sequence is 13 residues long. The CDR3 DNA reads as TGTGCCAGCAAGACCCGGGGAGGCACTGAAGCTTTCTTT. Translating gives CASKTRGGTEAFF.

The CDR3 DNA sequence: TGTGCCAGCAGCTTATTAACGCAGGCTCCTAACTATGGCTACACCTTC. It encodes CASSLLTQAPNYGYTF. The chain links TRBV7-9 to TRBJ1-2; the D is unclear. Trimming took 2 bases from V and 0 from J, leaving 13 bases between them. The germline gives CDR1 SEHNR, CDR2 FQNEAQ (reference sequence). This CDR3 comprises 16 residues.

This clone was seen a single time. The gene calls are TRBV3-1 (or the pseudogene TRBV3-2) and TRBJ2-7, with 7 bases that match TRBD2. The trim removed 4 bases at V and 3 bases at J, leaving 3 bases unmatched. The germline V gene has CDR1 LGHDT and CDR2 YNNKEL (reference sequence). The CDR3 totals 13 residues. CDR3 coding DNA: TGTGCCAGCAGCCCGGCGGGGGTCTACGAGCAGTACTTC. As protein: CASSPAGVYEQYF.

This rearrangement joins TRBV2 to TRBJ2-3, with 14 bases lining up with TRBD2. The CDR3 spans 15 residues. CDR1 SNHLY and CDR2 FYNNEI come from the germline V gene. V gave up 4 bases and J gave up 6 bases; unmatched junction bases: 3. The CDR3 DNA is TGTGCCAGCAGTGGAGGACTAGCGGGAGGTGATACGCAGTATTTT. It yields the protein CASSGGLAGGDTQYF.

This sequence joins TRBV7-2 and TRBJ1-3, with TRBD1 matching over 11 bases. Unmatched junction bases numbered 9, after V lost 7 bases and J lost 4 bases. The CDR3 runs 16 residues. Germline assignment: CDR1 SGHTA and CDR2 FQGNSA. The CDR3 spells CASNVEDRGQGNTIYF. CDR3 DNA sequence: TGTGCCAGCAATGTTGAGGACAGGGGGCAAGGAAACACCATATATTTT.

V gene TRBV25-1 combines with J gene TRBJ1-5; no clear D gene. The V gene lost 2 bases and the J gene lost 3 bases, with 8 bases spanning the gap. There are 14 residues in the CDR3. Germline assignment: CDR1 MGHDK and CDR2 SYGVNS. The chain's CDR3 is CASSERHTNQPQHF. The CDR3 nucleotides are TGTGCCAGCAGTGAACGACACACCAATCAGCCCCAGCATTTT.

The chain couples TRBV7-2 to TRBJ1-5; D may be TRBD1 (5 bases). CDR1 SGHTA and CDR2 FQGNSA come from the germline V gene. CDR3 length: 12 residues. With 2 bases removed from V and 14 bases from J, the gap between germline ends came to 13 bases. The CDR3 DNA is TGTGCCAGCAGCTTAAGGTTGGGACTAGAGCATTTT. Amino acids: CASSLRLGLEHF.